This T cell receptor beta chain came from a study of vaccination and CD4 T cells after COVID-19. As to treatment: roughly 11-day PBMC culture with coronavirus spike peptide pools or control peptides (ViraFEST assay). Trimming stripped 0 bases from V and 11 bases from J, with 17 bases between. The CDR3 loop spans 15 amino acids. Per the germline V gene, CDR1 is SGHTA and CDR2 is FQGNSA. This clonotype has only one observation. Its antigen remains unidentified. With the Oncomine TCR Beta short-read assay, DNA from cultured CD4+ T cells was sequenced. TCRdb analysed the PCR reads with MiXCR anew, one entry per CDR3 protein. The sample carries about 14,000 distinct CDR3 sequences, around 20% recorded once.

The sample was cultured CD4+ T cells from blood. The sequence was collected from a human donor with COVID-19. This chain joins TRBV7-2 and TRBJ2-1, with D possibly matching TRBD2 (6 bases). Here the CDR3 reads CASSLARGGGTQQFF. The CDR3, as DNA: TGTGCCAGCAGCTTAGCCCGTGGTGGGGGGACGCAGCAGTTCTTC.